Below, 21 T cell receptor beta chains from the same sample are listed, as sequenced in a study of blood T cell repertoires in COVID-19. The repertoire was sequenced with immunoSEQ multiplex PCR; TCRdb's copy has only in-frame clones and lacks some. Of about 39,000 clones in the sample, about nine tenths are singletons; the top ten hold 24%. The sample was peripheral blood. These receptors all come from a man aged 45-65 years with active or convalescent COVID-19.

The chain is built from TRBV18 and TRBJ1-5, with D possibly matching TRBD1 (5 bases). The CDR3 loop spans 13 amino acids. V gave up 5 bases and J gave up 4 bases, with 9 bases separating them. Germline V gene data show CDR1 as KGHSH and CDR2 as LQKENI. This chain's CDR3 is CASSTGGNQPQHF. CDR3 coding DNA: TGTGCCAGCTCAACCGGGGGTAATCAGCCCCAGCATTTT. Complete variable domain (other parts from reference TRBV18 and TRBJ1-5): NAGVMQNPRHLVRRRGQEARLRCSPMKGHSHVYWYRQLPEEGLKFMVYLQKENIIDESGMPKERFSAEFPKEGPSILRIQQVVRGDSAAYFCASSTGGNQPQHFGDGTRLSIL.

V and J are TRBV28 and TRBJ2-2; D gene uncertain. The V and J ends lost 3 bases and 5 bases respectively, with 4 bases between them. The CDR3 loop spans 12 amino acids. Germline V gene sequence: CDR1 MDHEN, CDR2 SYDVKM. Here the CDR3 reads CASSLTTGELFF. The CDR3 nucleotides read TGTGCCAGCAGTTTGACAACCGGGGAGCTGTTTTTT.

The chain links TRBV19 to TRBJ2-7; the match to TRBD2 covers 12 bases. CDR1 and CDR2 (germline): LNHDA, SQIVND (reference sequence). Trimming took 5 bases from V and 5 from J; bases not matched to a gene: 13. This CDR3 region has 17 residues. The chain's CDR3 is CASSSRRLAGVEDEQYF. CDR3 sequence (DNA): TGTGCCAGTAGTTCCCGAAGACTAGCGGGAGTGGAGGACGAGCAGTACTTC.

The rearrangement links TRBV28 to TRBJ1-4, with no clear D. The CDR3 totals 15 residues. Germline assignment: CDR1 MDHEN and CDR2 SYDVKM. V gave up 5 bases and J gave up 10 bases, with 20 bases separating them. The CDR3, as DNA: TGTGCCAGCAGTAACTCAGGTGGTTTAATTGGAAAACTGTTTTTT. Protein: CASSNSGGLIGKLFF.

This sequence joins TRBV6-5 and TRBJ1-1; D possibly corresponds to TRBD1 (5 bases). Trimming cost V 2 bases and J 1 base, with 14 bases left between them. Germline values: CDR1 MNHEY, CDR2 SVGAGI. The CDR3 length is 16 residues. CDR3 protein: CASSYGDRGGNTEAFF. As DNA, the CDR3 is TGTGCCAGCAGTTACGGGGACCGCGGGGGGAACACTGAAGCTTTCTTT.

There are a few counts of this clone. V gene TRBV9 combines with J gene TRBJ1-1, with 8 positions matching TRBD1. Per the germline V gene, CDR1 is SGDLS and CDR2 is YYNGEE. The CDR3 has 15 amino acids. Trimming at V came to 3 bases and at J to 4 bases, leaving 8 bases not matched to a gene. In nucleotides, the CDR3 is TGTGCCAGCAGCGCCCAGGGGGCGGGAAGCACTGAAGCTTTCTTT. Its translation is CASSAQGAGSTEAFF. Full variable domain (remainder filled in from reference TRBV9 and TRBJ1-1): DSGVTQTPKHLITATGQRVTLRCSPRSGDLSVYWYQQSLDQGLQFLIQYYNGEERAKGNILERFSAQQFPDLHSELNLSSLELGDSALYFCASSAQGAGSTEAFFGQGTRLTVV.

This clone was observed once. This chain uses TRBV6-2 or TRBV6-3 with TRBJ1-1; D is ambiguous. The germline gives CDR1 MNHEY, CDR2 SVGEGT. CDR3 length equals 12 residues. The V gene lost 5 bases and the J gene lost 4 bases, with 8 bases spanning the gap. Written as DNA, the CDR3 is TGTGCCAGCAGTCGGACTCTCACTGAAGCTTTCTTT. It encodes CASSRTLTEAFF.

V and J are TRBV5-6 and TRBJ1-2; D is ambiguous. The CDR3 contains 13 residues. The germline gives CDR1 SGHDT, CDR2 YYEEEE. Between the trimmed V and J ends, which lost 0 bases and 1 base, there was a span of 4 bases. The chain's CDR3 is CASSLGGNYGYTF. The CDR3 DNA is TGTGCCAGCAGCTTGGGAGGTAACTATGGCTACACCTTC.

The chain joins TRBV5-1 to TRBJ1-2; D uncertain. V was pared by 4 bases and J by 6 bases, with 10 bases between. Germline CDR1 and CDR2: SGHRS and YFSETQ. The CDR3 consists of 12 residues. The CDR3 spells CASSGFEDGYTF. DNA for the CDR3: TGCGCCAGCAGCGGGTTTGAGGATGGCTACACCTTC.

The V and J genes are TRBV19 and TRBJ1-1; 7 positions agree with TRBD1. Germline CDR1 is LNHDA and CDR2 is SQIVND (reference sequence). V was clipped by 2 bases and J by 1 base; unmatched bases: 1. The CDR3 totals 14 residues. CDR3 sequence (DNA): TGTGCCAGTAGTATAAGGGGGCAGAACACTGAAGCTTTCTTT. Translation gives CASSIRGQNTEAFF.

The V call is TRBV11-2, the J call TRBJ1-1; D ambiguous. CDR1 is SGHAT and CDR2 is FQNNGV in the germline V gene. V lost 8 bases to trimming and J lost 5 bases, with 12 bases between them. This CDR3 has 12 amino acids. Here the CDR3 reads CASGEAGTEAFF. The CDR3 DNA reads TGTGCCAGCGGGGAGGCGGGGACTGAAGCTTTCTTT.

CDR3 DNA sequence: TGTGCCAGCAGTGCCAAGGCGGGGGGCAATCAGCCCCAGCATTTT. Translation: CASSAKAGGNQPQHF. J is TRBJ1-5 and V is TRBV25-1; the D gene is possibly TRBD1 (5 bases). V dropped 4 bases and J dropped 2 bases, with 12 bases sitting between them. There are 15 residues in the CDR3. Germline V gene sequence: CDR1 MGHDK, CDR2 SYGVNS.

For this clone: Additional DNA sequences in this sample encode the identical CDR3. The chain couples TRBV18 to TRBJ1-2, with TRBD1 identical over 9 bases. V trimming: 3 bases; J trimming: 5 bases; junction bases outside the gene matches: 1. The CDR3 contains 13 residues. Germline assignment: CDR1 KGHSH and CDR2 LQKENI. The CDR3 spells CASSPGQGYGYTF. DNA for the CDR3: TGTGCCAGCTCACCGGGACAGGGATATGGCTACACCTTC.

This rearrangement joins TRBV5-4 to TRBJ2-3; TRBD2 matches at 14 bases. CDR1 and CDR2 from the germline V gene are SGHNT and YYREEE (reference sequence). The V and J ends lost 2 bases and 4 bases, in that order; junction bases with no gene match: 12. This CDR3 is built from 19 residues. The CDR3 DNA sequence: TGTGCCAGCAGCTTCGCCCGGACTAGCGGGGGGCCCCCCCCAGATACGCAGTATTTT. It specifies CASSFARTSGGPPPDTQYF. Using reference TRBV5-4 and TRBJ2-3 for the parts outside the CDR3, the full variable domain is ETGVTQSPTHLIKTRGQQVTLRCSSQSGHNTVSWYQQALGQGPQFIFQYYREEENGRGNFPPRFSGLQFPNYSSELNVNALELDDSALYLCASSFARTSGGPPPDTQYFGPGTRLTVL.

The rearrangement uses TRBV9 and TRBJ2-7; possibly TRBD1 for D (5 bases). This CDR3 region has 15 residues. V was pared by 3 bases and J by 0 bases, with 13 bases between. Germline CDR1 SGDLS, CDR2 YYNGEE. The CDR3 DNA follows: TGTGCCAGCAGCGCGGACGGACATTCCTCCTACGAGCAGTACTTC. Translating gives CASSADGHSSYEQYF.

The CDR3: CASSGGTGRMTSGRARDTQYF. CDR3 bases: TGCGCCAGCAGCGGCGGGACAGGGAGGATGACTAGCGGGAGGGCCAGGGATACGCAGTATTTT. V and J are TRBV5-1 and TRBJ2-3, with 14 bases that match TRBD2. The ends lost 4 bases at V and 6 bases at J; junction bases unmatched: 22. The germline V gene has CDR1 SGHRS and CDR2 YFSETQ. The CDR3 runs 21 residues.

The V gene is TRBV7-8, the J gene TRBJ1-1; TRBD1 matches at 10 bases. J was trimmed by 2 bases and V by 5 bases; bases with no gene match: 8. Germline V gives CDR1 SGHVS, CDR2 FQNEAQ. The length of the CDR3 is 16 residues. The CDR3 DNA reads TGTGCCAGCAGCCCCCGGGACAGGGGAAGCAACACTGAAGCTTTCTTT. Translating it yields CASSPRDRGSNTEAFF.

The rearrangement links TRBV11-2 to TRBJ1-6; D possibly corresponds to TRBD1 (6 bases). Germline lookup yields CDR1 SGHAT and CDR2 FQNNGV. V shed 4 bases and J shed 2 bases, with 15 bases lying between them. The CDR3 is 17 residues long. The CDR3 nucleotides are TGTGCCAGCAGCTCGAAGCGCAGGACAGCCTATAATTCACCCCTCCACTTT. It codes for CASSSKRRTAYNSPLHF. Combining the CDR3 with reference TRBV11-2 and TRBJ1-6 gives the whole variable domain EAGVAQSPRYKIIEKRQSVAFWCNPISGHATLYWYQQILGQGPKLLIQFQNNGVVDDSQLPKDRFSAERLKGVDSTLKIQPAKLEDSAVYLCASSSKRRTAYNSPLHFGNGTRLTVT.

V gene TRBV5-8 combines with J gene TRBJ2-2; maybe TRBD1 (5 bases). The CDR3 spans 15 residues. V was trimmed by 0 bases and J by 0 bases, leaving 6 bases between them. Looked up from germline, CDR1 is SGHTS and CDR2 is YDEGEE. In DNA, the CDR3 is TGTGCCAGCAGCTTGGAACAGGCGAACACCGGGGAGCTGTTTTTT. It encodes CASSLEQANTGELFF.

The genes are TRBV11-3 and TRBJ2-6; the D is unclear. This CDR3 comprises 15 residues. The ends were cut back, 4 bases at V and 0 bases at J, with 7 bases in the middle. Germline-derived CDR1 and CDR2 are SGHNT and YENEEA. CDR3 nucleotide sequence: TGTGCCAGCAGCTCCGGTTTCTCTGGGGCCAACGTCCTGACTTTC. This sequence encodes CASSSGFSGANVLTF.

The V gene is TRBV15, the J gene TRBJ2-2, with TRBD1 as a possible D gene (6 bases). Germline V gene data show CDR1 as LNHNV and CDR2 as YYDKDF (reference sequence). The CDR3 contains 15 residues. V lost 1 base, J lost 5 bases, and 11 bases lay in between. DNA of the CDR3: TGTGCCACCAGCAGAGCGACAGGTCCGACCGGGGAGCTGTTTTTT. Translated, it gives CATSRATGPTGELFF. Together with reference TRBV15 and TRBJ2-2, the CDR3 gives the full variable domain: DAMVIQNPRYQVTQFGKPVTLSCSQTLNHNVMYWYQQKSSQAPKLLFHYYDKDFNNEADTPDNFQSRRPNTSFCFLDIRSPGLGDTAMYLCATSRATGPTGELFFGEGSRLTVL.